The 31 T cell receptor beta chains given below trace back to one sample, sequenced in a study of tumor and adjacent non-tumor tissue in lung cancer. Three rounds of nested PCR, following a modified ARM-PCR protocol, produced the TCRbeta library. TCRdb passed the multiplex PCR reads through MiXCR, listing each CDR3 protein once. This table holds about 110,000 distinct CDR3 sequences, about 75% found once. RNA was extracted from bulk tissue without any cell sorting. Material for sequencing was lung tumor tissue. Receptor source: a woman aged 55-70 years with non-small cell lung cancer.

With respect to this clonotype: Germline and junction disagree at one end, which may indicate a read error. V and J are TRBV10-3 and TRBJ1-5; D is perhaps TRBD1 (5 bases). The CDR3 runs to 13 residues. The V gene's germline CDR1 is ENHRY and CDR2 SYGVKD. CDR3 amino acids: CAIAGDSNHPQHF. Written as DNA, the CDR3 is TGTGCCATCGCGGGGGATAGCAATCACCCCCAGCATTTT.

On this clonotype: This may come from a read error, since a much larger clone is one base off. This sequence joins TRBV6-2 or TRBV6-3 and TRBJ1-5, with 7 bases aligning to TRBD1. J was trimmed by 8 bases and V by 5 bases; bases with no gene match: 9. This CDR3 contains 14 residues. Germline V gene lookup returns CDR1 MNHEY and CDR2 SVGEGT. The CDR3 DNA is TGTGCCAGCAGTGACAGGGAAGGTTATAAGCCCCAGCATTTT. This encodes CASSDREGYKPQHF.

The chain is built from TRBV20-1 and TRBJ2-3; D is undetermined. Looked up from germline, CDR1 is DFQATT and CDR2 is SNEGSKA (reference sequence). Deletions cut 4 bases from V and 15 bases from J, with 26 bases between. This CDR3 contains 14 residues. The chain's CDR3 is CSATSPWDTDTLYF. The CDR3 region has the DNA TGCAGTGCTACATCCCCTTGGGATACAGATACGCTTTATTTT.

About this clonotype: In this CDR3 the conserved last residue, phenylalanine or tryptophan, is missing, so a read error is likely. The chain uses TRBV11-3 and TRBJ2-5, with 12 bases fitting TRBD1. The CDR3 length is 16 residues. V trimming: 5 bases; J trimming: 4 bases; junction bases outside the gene matches: 8. Germline V gives CDR1 SGHNT, CDR2 YENEEA. The CDR3 spells CASSISGTGGSETQYL. CDR3 bases: TGTGCCAGCAGCATCTCCGGGACAGGGGGCTCAGAGACCCAGTACCTC.

This clonotype was picked up many times. V gene TRBV20-1 combines with J gene TRBJ1-2, with unresolved D. Germline CDR1 is DFQATT and CDR2 is SNEGSKA (reference sequence). The CDR3 totals 12 residues. With 2 bases removed from V and 8 bases from J, the gap between germline ends came to 12 bases. The CDR3 here is CSARSGIGGYTF. The CDR3 coding sequence is TGCAGTGCTAGAAGTGGAATCGGAGGCTACACCTTC.

This chain joins TRBV7-3 and TRBJ2-5, with a tentative D call TRBD2 (5 bases). The V and J ends lost 2 bases and 0 bases respectively, with 13 bases between them. CDR3 length equals 16 residues. Germline V CDR1 and CDR2: SGHTA, FQGTGA. In nucleotides, the CDR3 is TGTGCCAGCAGCTTAGAAGGGAGTCGGTACCAAGAGACCCAGTACTTC. This sequence encodes CASSLEGSRYQETQYF.

In this sample, this clonotype turned up many times. This chain links TRBV11-3 with TRBJ2-7; possibly TRBD1 for D (5 bases). This CDR3 has 13 amino acids. Trimming took off 10 bases at V and 0 bases at J, with 13 bases between the two ends. Germline V lookup: CDR1 SGHNT, CDR2 YENEEA. This chain's CDR3 is CAKKQVGSYEQYF. The CDR3 nucleotides read TGTGCCAAAAAACAGGTCGGCTCCTACGAGCAGTACTTC.

A word on this clonotype: Possible read error: a much larger clone is one base away. The chain joins TRBV4-3 to TRBJ2-1; 9 bases align to TRBD2. Germline CDR1 reads LGHNA; CDR2 reads YSLEER. The CDR3 covers 14 residues. The CDR3 DNA reads TGCGCCAGCAGCCATAGCGGGAGCCACAATGAGCTGTTCTTC. As protein: CASSHSGSHNELFF.

In the case of this clonotype: A much larger clone lies one base from this, so it may be a read error. The rearrangement links TRBV20-1 to TRBJ1-1, with D possibly being TRBD1 (6 bases). Germline-derived CDR1 and CDR2 are DFQATT and SNEGSKA (reference sequence). Trimming removed 6 bases from V and 0 bases from J, with 23 bases in between. CDR3 size: 17 residues. The CDR3 DNA sequence: TGCAGTGCCCGGGTTAGGGGGGAACTCCCCATGAACACTGAAGCTTTCTTT. Residues: CSARVRGELPMNTEAFF.

Comment on this clonotype: The junction does not match germline at one end; this may be a read error. V usage is TRBV6-2 or TRBV6-3 and J usage is TRBJ1-5; the D gene is possibly TRBD1 (5 bases). Germline V gene data show CDR1 as MNHEY and CDR2 as SVGEGT. This CDR3 is 13 amino acids long. The CDR3 is CAVLGRSNRPQHF. For the CDR3, the DNA is TGTGCCGTTCTGGGGCGAAGCAATCGGCCCCAGCATTTT.

The chain carries TRBV29-1 and TRBJ2-4; D remains unclear. Trimming pared 6 bases from V and 3 bases from J, leaving 18 bases between. Germline CDR1 and CDR2: SQVTM and ANQGSEA. This CDR3 comprises 15 residues. In nucleotides, the CDR3 is TGCAGCGTAACGATGGGCGGAAAAGGCAAAAACATTCAGTACTTC. Protein sequence: CSVTMGGKGKNIQYF.

Notes on this clonotype: The germline gene is not matched at one end of the junction; a read error may be the cause. The chain employs TRBV12-3 or TRBV12-4 and TRBJ2-7, with D possibly being TRBD2 (5 bases). The CDR3 runs to 12 residues. DNA of the CDR3: TGTGTCAGCATATGGGGTACGGGGGAGCAGTACTTC. Protein sequence: CVSIWGTGEQYF.

In this sample, this clonotype turned up once. At one end the junction does not follow the germline gene, possibly because of a read error. The rearrangement links TRBV12-3 or TRBV12-4 to TRBJ2-5; D is possibly TRBD2 (6 bases). CDR3 length: 13 amino acids. This CDR3 is CASSAGLKETKYF. CDR3 sequence (DNA): TGTGCCAGCAGTGCAGGACTAAAAGAGACCAAGTACTTC.

This clonotype has only one observation. This may be a read error, as it is one base from a much larger clone. Lacking the conserved final phenylalanine or tryptophan, this CDR3 likely reflects a read error. V is TRBV28 and J is TRBJ2-1, with D perhaps given as TRBD1 or TRBD2 (5 bases each). The CDR3 contains 14 residues. The V end lost 5 bases, the J end lost 7 bases, and 15 bases lay between the germline ends. Germline CDR1 reads MDHEN; CDR2 reads SYDVKM. The CDR3 loop reads CASSQAGTSNEQFL. The CDR3 nucleotides read TGTGCCAGCAGTCAAGCCGGGACCTCGAATGAGCAGTTCCTC.

As to this clonotype: Mismatch with germline at one junction end may stem from a read error. This sequence joins TRBV6-2 or TRBV6-3 and TRBJ2-1; 9 positions agree with TRBD2. Looked up from germline, CDR1 is MNHEY and CDR2 is SVGEGT. This CDR3 region has 16 residues. For the CDR3, the DNA is TGTACCAGCAATTACTCGATCCAGCGGGGGGCCAATGAGCAGTTCTTC. Its translation: CTSNYSIQRGANEQFF.

As for this clonotype: A much bigger clone sits one base away, suggesting this may be a read error. This chain connects TRBV20-1 to TRBJ2-3; D unresolved. The ends were cut back, 8 bases at V and 4 bases at J, with 13 bases in the middle. The CDR3 contains 12 residues. Per the germline V gene, CDR1 is DFQATT and CDR2 is SNEGSKA (reference sequence). The CDR3 loop reads CSTPSRADTQYF. CDR3 DNA sequence: TGCAGTACTCCCAGCCGGGCAGATACGCAGTATTTT.

As to this clonotype: A much larger clone differs from this one at a single base, so this may be a read error. The rearrangement joins TRBV6-1 to TRBJ1-3; no definite D call. Germline V gene sequence: CDR1 MNHNS, CDR2 SASEGT. The CDR3 contains 15 residues. V lost 4 bases, J lost 3 bases, and 13 bases lay in between. The DNA of the CDR3 is TGTGCCAGCAGTGTAATGGGGAGTCGTGGAAACACCATATATTTT. Its protein is CASSVMGSRGNTIYF.

V usage is TRBV11-1 and J usage is TRBJ2-2; 8 bases fit TRBD2. The CDR3 runs 17 residues. J was trimmed by 4 bases and V by 8 bases; bases with no gene match: 15. The germline V gene encodes CDR1 SGHAT and CDR2 FQDESV (reference sequence). As DNA, the CDR3 is TGTGCCAGCTGCTCGCGACTAGCGCGAGAAGCCACCGGGGAGCTGTTTTTT. Protein: CASCSRLAREATGELFF.

A word on this clonotype: The germline gene is not matched at one end of the junction; a read error may be the cause. The chain has TRBV20-1 and TRBJ1-2; no firm D call. This CDR3 region has 14 residues. In germline, CDR1 is DFQATT, CDR2 SNEGSKA (reference sequence). This CDR3 reads CNAKGEVENYGYTF. The CDR3 DNA is TGCAATGCTAAGGGAGAGGTCGAAAACTATGGCTACACCTTC.

This clonotype was picked up a small number of times. The genes are TRBV5-1 and TRBJ2-3, with TRBD2 matching over 14 bases. Germline V gives CDR1 SGHRS, CDR2 YFSETQ. V was clipped by 4 bases and J by 5 bases; unmatched bases: 9. The CDR3 covers 17 residues. CDR3 sequence: CASSLSRGLAGVDTQYF. DNA for the CDR3: TGCGCCAGCAGCCTATCCCGGGGACTAGCGGGAGTAGATACGCAGTATTTT.

A word on this clonotype: Germline is not matched at one junction end, which may reflect a read error. The chain recombines TRBV11-3 with TRBJ2-3; D assignment may be TRBD1 or TRBD2 (7 bases each). Looked up from germline, CDR1 is SGHNT and CDR2 is YENEEA. This CDR3 is 13 amino acids long. The CDR3 reads CTSRRDSGDTLYF. CDR3 nucleotides: TGTACCAGCAGACGGGACAGCGGGGATACACTGTATTTT.

The chain has TRBV5-4 and TRBJ2-4; a possible D gene is TRBD1 (6 bases). Germline lookup yields CDR1 SGHNT and CDR2 YYREEE (reference sequence). CDR3 length: 16 amino acids. The V end lost 3 bases, the J end lost 2 bases, and 15 bases lay between the germline ends. The CDR3 DNA sequence: TGTGCCAGCAGCTCCGGACAGATTAGAACCAAAAACATTCAGTACTTC. The encoded protein is CASSSGQIRTKNIQYF.

Details on this clonotype: The CDR3 does not end in the conserved phenylalanine or tryptophan, so this is likely a read error. The DNA is left out, because the CDR3 cannot be placed on it with certainty; the CDR3 is given as TCRdb lists it. J is TRBJ2-7 and V is TRBV4-3. Germline lookup yields CDR1 LGHNA and CDR2 YSLEER. Inclusive of both ends, the CDR3 amounts to 13 amino acids. This chain's CDR3 is CASGYYNSYEQYS.

The table lists this clonotype with a count of one. The germline gene is not matched at one end of the junction; a read error may be the cause. The V call is TRBV20-1, the J call TRBJ2-3, with a possible D match to TRBD1 (6 bases). The CDR3 contains 15 residues. CDR1 is DFQATT, CDR2 SNEGSKA, per germline (reference sequence). The CDR3 DNA is TGCAGTGCTCCGAACTTACTAGGGGGAGTGGATACGCAATATTTT. Translated: CSAPNLLGGVDTQYF.

The chain joins TRBV20-1 to TRBJ2-7; D unresolved. CDR3 length equals 16 residues. Trimming removed 3 bases at V and 6 bases at J, with 24 bases between. Looked up from germline, CDR1 is DFQATT and CDR2 is SNEGSKA (reference sequence). Here the CDR3 reads CSASVTRWDYSGEQYF. CDR3 sequence (DNA): TGCAGTGCTAGTGTGACGCGATGGGATTACTCTGGCGAGCAGTACTTC.

Note on this clonotype: This CDR3 fails to terminate in the conserved phenylalanine or tryptophan, so it likely reflects a read error. The chain recombines TRBV7-2 with TRBJ2-2, with D possibly TRBD1 on 6 matching bases. CDR3 length: 16 amino acids. Germline loops: CDR1 SGHTA, CDR2 FQGNSA. CDR3 residues: CAGSPSAGVLSGELFL. The CDR3, as DNA: TGTGCCGGCAGCCCGAGTGCAGGGGTACTGTCCGGGGAGCTGTTTCTT.

With regard to this clonotype: At one end, the junction sequence differs from germline, possibly due to a read error. This chain joins TRBV4-3 and TRBJ1-2; D is uncertain. Germline lookup yields CDR1 LGHNA and CDR2 YSLEER. CDR3 size: 17 residues. CDR3 residues: CASSQDTNMVFQYGYTF. In DNA form, the CDR3 reads TGTGCCAGCAGCCAAGACACGAACATGGTGTTTCAGTATGGCTACACCTTC.

The table lists this clonotype with a few counts. A read error is possible here, since a much larger clone lies one base away. The chain couples TRBV6-2 or TRBV6-3 to TRBJ1-2, with D possibly being TRBD1 (5 bases). Germline values: CDR1 MNHEY, CDR2 SVGEGT. There are 15 residues in the CDR3. The chain's CDR3 is CANSPPGHRNYGYTF. In DNA form, the CDR3 reads TGTGCCAACAGTCCCCCTGGACATCGGAACTATGGCTACACCTTC.

This clonotype has more than one count but fewer than ten. V is TRBV24-1 and J is TRBJ2-1; D possibly corresponds to TRBD2 (5 bases). V gave up 2 bases and J gave up 5 bases, with 12 bases separating them. Germline V lookup: CDR1 KGHDR, CDR2 SFDVKD. The CDR3 length is 15 residues. As DNA, the CDR3 is TGTGCCACCAGTGATTACCCCGGGATCCACAATGAGCAGTTCTTC. Protein: CATSDYPGIHNEQFF.

This chain links TRBV6-6 with TRBJ2-1, with TRBD1 identical over 12 bases. Unmatched junction bases numbered 13, after V lost 2 bases and J lost 8 bases. CDR1 is MNHNY, CDR2 SVGAGI, per germline (reference sequence). The CDR3 extends over 18 amino acids. This CDR3 is CASSYPPSGTGGSDEQFF. DNA for the CDR3: TGTGCCAGCAGTTACCCACCCTCCGGGACAGGGGGCTCAGATGAGCAGTTCTTC.

To note about this clonotype: This may be a read error: a much more frequent sequence differs by one nucleotide. The chain has TRBV4-2 and TRBJ2-5; D not resolved. CDR1 and CDR2 from the germline V gene are LGHNA and YNFKEQ. The CDR3 length is 14 residues. The V and J ends lost 1 base and 5 bases respectively, with 11 bases between them. CDR3 coding DNA: TGTGCCAGCAGCCAAGGACTGAGAGGTGAGACCCAGTACTTC. Amino acid sequence: CASSQGLRGETQYF.